The clone carrying this T cell receptor beta chain has only a few counts. What it recognizes is unknown. TCRdb reanalysed the 5' RACE reads using MiXCR and keeps one entry per CDR3 protein. The data show about 150,000 distinct CDR3 sequences, with 15% to 20% seen just once and over 2% held by the top ten. This entry belongs to a study of T-cell memory formation after mild COVID-19. Study-wide results and caveats: Confirmation was lacking for SARS-CoV-2 specificity of second-wave clones that peaked on day 37.

What was sequenced was PBMCs or a T cell subset sorted from them (not recorded which). This clonotype was obtained from an adult woman who had mild COVID-19 (a few samples of this study predate the infection). Cell type and time point are not known.

DNA of the CDR3: TGTGCCAGCAGCTTAGCTGGCGGGGGAGGAACGCAGTATTTT. Its translation: CASSLAGGGGTQYF. The chain recombines TRBV7-2 with TRBJ2-3; 7 nucleotides align to TRBD2. Per the germline V gene, CDR1 is SGHTA and CDR2 is FQGNSA. The CDR3 totals 14 residues. The junction had 6 bases not matched to a gene; V was cut back by 0 bases and J by 9 bases.